This T cell receptor beta chain was recorded in a study of T cells in Graves' hyperthyroidism and ophthalmopathy. Only a few counts were recorded for this clonotype. TCR beta CDR3 regions were amplified from RNA. First-round RT-PCR of the TCR CDR3 relied on the HTBI primer set. TCRdb called the multiplex PCR reads again in MiXCR, with one record for every CDR3 protein. The data show hundreds of thousands of distinct CDR3 sequences, with around 24% seen just once and 10% to 12% held by the top ten. Trimming removed 4 bases at V and 4 bases at J, with 18 bases between. The CDR3 extends over 15 amino acids. Germline V gene data show CDR1 as SGHRS and CDR2 as YFSETQ.

The rearrangement joins TRBV5-1 to TRBJ2-7; D is unclear. This sequence originates from a young woman with Graves' ophthalmopathy. The sequenced sample consisted of blood. For the CDR3, the DNA is TGCGCCAGCAGCCGGTCAGGAGCGCAAGGATACGAGCAGTACTTC. It codes for CASSRSGAQGYEQYF.